These 13 T cell receptor beta chains came from one sample sequenced in a study of blood T cell repertoires in COVID-19. Libraries were prepared by immunoSEQ multiplex PCR; TCRdb keeps only in-frame clonotypes and omits some of them. Of roughly 160,000 clones in the sample, more than 75% were seen once. The sequencing sample was made of peripheral blood. All receptors come from a woman aged 70-85 years with COVID-19, enrolled during active disease.

V is TRBV7-9 and J is TRBJ1-5; D perhaps matches TRBD1 (5 bases). The germline CDR1 and CDR2 sequences are SEHNR and FQNEAQ (reference sequence). CDR3 size: 14 residues. The V end lost 5 bases, the J end lost 0 bases, and 8 bases lay between the germline ends. Here the CDR3 DNA reads TGTGCCAGCAGCCAAGGGGATAGCAATCAGCCCCAGCATTTT. It specifies CASSQGDSNQPQHF.

The gene calls are TRBV7-2 and TRBJ2-5; D unclear. V lost 0 bases and J lost 4, with 9 bases in between. Germline assignment: CDR1 SGHTA and CDR2 FQGNSA. The CDR3 has 14 amino acids. The CDR3 spells CASSLAARIETQYF. The DNA for the CDR3 is TGTGCCAGCAGCTTAGCGGCCAGAATAGAGACCCAGTACTTC.

The V call is TRBV7-9, the J call TRBJ2-6, with D perhaps TRBD2 (5 bases). V was trimmed by 5 bases and J by 0 bases, leaving 14 bases between them. The CDR3 runs 17 residues. CDR1 is SEHNR and CDR2 is FQNEAQ in the germline V gene (reference sequence). CDR3 nucleotides: TGTGCCAGCAGCGGGCAAGGCGGGTACTCTGGGGCCAACGTCCTGACTTTC. Its protein is CASSGQGGYSGANVLTF.

V gene TRBV29-1 combines with J gene TRBJ1-4, with 7 positions matching TRBD1. Germline loops: CDR1 SQVTM, CDR2 ANQGSEA. Trimming removed 7 bases from V and 3 bases from J; junction bases left unmatched: 5. The CDR3 has 13 residues. DNA of the CDR3: TGCAGCGCCCTCAGGGGGGCTAATGAAAAACTGTTTTTT. It encodes CSALRGANEKLFF.

The V and J genes are TRBV11-2 and TRBJ1-2; 10 bases agree with TRBD1. V dropped 5 bases and J dropped 3; count of bases not matched to a gene: 15. The germline gives CDR1 SGHAT, CDR2 FQNNGV. The CDR3 spans 18 residues. The CDR3 is CASSLNFEGQGPYYGYTF. The CDR3 bases are TGTGCCAGCAGCCTGAACTTTGAGGGACAGGGGCCCTACTATGGCTACACCTTC.

The sample holds one count of this clone. V usage is TRBV10-3 and J usage is TRBJ2-1, with a weak D call TRBD2 (5 bases). V lost 0 bases, J lost 11 bases, and 23 bases lay in between. The length of the CDR3 is 17 residues. Per germline, CDR1 ENHRY and CDR2 SYGVKD. The CDR3 DNA reads as TGTGCCATCAGTGAGTCGTCTAGTATGCAGGAGGTAATCAAGCAGTTCTTC. This translates into CAISESSSMQEVIKQFF.

The rearrangement joins TRBV5-4 to TRBJ2-5; 8 bases are a match to TRBD1. V was pared by 7 bases and J by 2 bases, with 10 bases of the junction left unmatched. The CDR3 covers 15 residues. CDR1 SGHNT and CDR2 YYREEE come from the germline V gene (reference sequence). The DNA for the CDR3 is TGTGCCAGCCAGGGGGCGGGGACGAAACAAGAGACCCAGTACTTC. Residues: CASQGAGTKQETQYF.

V gene TRBV28 combines with J gene TRBJ1-5, with 11 bases aligning to TRBD1. The germline V gene encodes CDR1 MDHEN and CDR2 SYDVKM. CDR3 length equals 16 residues. J lost 7 bases, V lost 4 bases, and 9 bases had no gene match. CDR3 in DNA: TGTGCCAGCAGTTCACCGGGACAGGGGGGTAACCAGCCCCAGCATTTT. It specifies CASSSPGQGGNQPQHF.

This clone is a singleton in its sample. This sequence joins TRBV5-1 and TRBJ2-7; weak D call: TRBD1 (5 bases). The germline V and J ends were trimmed by 0 bases and 5 bases, with 12 bases remaining between them. This CDR3 has 14 amino acids. CDR1 is SGHRS and CDR2 is YFSETQ in the germline V gene. The CDR3 region is CASSLGQGFDEQYF. The CDR3 nucleotides are TGCGCCAGCAGCTTGGGGCAGGGTTTCGACGAGCAGTACTTC.

The rearrangement joins TRBV3-1 (or the pseudogene TRBV3-2) to TRBJ1-1; no firm D call. The germline V gene encodes CDR1 LGHDT and CDR2 YNNKEL (reference sequence). This CDR3 contains 15 residues. The V gene lost 2 bases and the J gene lost 1 base, with 11 bases spanning the gap. CDR3 amino acids: CASSQFSGKNTEAFF. Written as DNA, the CDR3 is TGTGCCAGCAGCCAATTCTCGGGGAAGAACACTGAAGCTTTCTTT.

This chain connects TRBV9 to TRBJ1-3; a weak D match, TRBD1 (5 bases). Trimming shortened V by 3 bases and J by 2 bases, and 12 bases separated the two germline ends. Germline values: CDR1 SGDLS, CDR2 YYNGEE. The CDR3 length is 15 residues. In DNA form, the CDR3 reads TGTGCCAGCAGCGCAGGGTTGACAACTGGAAACACCATATATTTT. It encodes CASSAGLTTGNTIYF.

The chain employs TRBV7-2 and TRBJ1-5; unclear D gene. Germline-derived CDR1 and CDR2 are SGHTA and FQGNSA. V lost 5 bases and J lost 4, with 15 bases in between. The CDR3 covers 15 residues. CDR3 sequence (DNA): TGTGCCAGCAGCCCCATGTGGGCAGGTAATCAGCCCCAGCATTTT. Its protein is CASSPMWAGNQPQHF.

About this clone itself: A read error is possible here, since a much larger clone lies one base away. The J gene is TRBJ2-2, the V gene TRBV5-1, with TRBD1 matching over 7 bases. The CDR3 totals 15 residues. Trimming cost V 4 bases and J 1 base; bases outside gene matches: 4. CDR1 and CDR2 (germline): SGHRS, YFSETQ. The CDR3 region is CASSGGQRNTGELFF. CDR3 in DNA: TGCGCCAGCAGCGGGGGACAGAGGAACACCGGGGAGCTGTTTTTT. The full variable domain, in which reference TRBV5-1 and TRBJ2-2 provide the parts outside the CDR3, is KAGVTQTPRYLIKTRGQQVTLSCSPISGHRSVSWYQQTPGQGLQFLFEYFSETQRNKGNFPGRFSGRQFSNSRSEMNVSTLELGDSALYLCASSGGQRNTGELFFGEGSRLTVL.